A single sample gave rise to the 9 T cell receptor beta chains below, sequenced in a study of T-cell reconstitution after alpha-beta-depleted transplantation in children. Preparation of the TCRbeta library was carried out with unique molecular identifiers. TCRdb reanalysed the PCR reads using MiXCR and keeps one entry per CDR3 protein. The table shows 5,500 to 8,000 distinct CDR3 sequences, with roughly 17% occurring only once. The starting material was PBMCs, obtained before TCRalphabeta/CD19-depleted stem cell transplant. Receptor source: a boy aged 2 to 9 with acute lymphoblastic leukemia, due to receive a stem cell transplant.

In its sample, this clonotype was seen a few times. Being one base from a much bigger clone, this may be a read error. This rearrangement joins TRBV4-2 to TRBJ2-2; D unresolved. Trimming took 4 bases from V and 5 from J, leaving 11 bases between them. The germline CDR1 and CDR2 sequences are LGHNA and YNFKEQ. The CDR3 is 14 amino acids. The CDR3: CASSPEQTTGELFF. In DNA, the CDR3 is TGTGCCAGCAGCCCGGAGCAAACAACCGGGGAGCTGTTTTTT.

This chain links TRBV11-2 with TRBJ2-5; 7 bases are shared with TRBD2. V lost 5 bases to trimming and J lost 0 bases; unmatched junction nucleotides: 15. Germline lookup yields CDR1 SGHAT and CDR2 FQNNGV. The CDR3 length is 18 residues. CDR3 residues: CASSPLEGRGTYQETQYF. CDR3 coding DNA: TGTGCCAGCAGCCCCCTCGAGGGGCGGGGGACGTACCAAGAGACCCAGTACTTC.

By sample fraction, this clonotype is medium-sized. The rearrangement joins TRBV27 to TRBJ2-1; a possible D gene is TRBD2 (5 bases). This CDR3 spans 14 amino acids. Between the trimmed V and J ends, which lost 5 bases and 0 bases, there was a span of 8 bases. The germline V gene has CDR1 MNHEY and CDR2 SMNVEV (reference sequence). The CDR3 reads CASSPAVSYNEQFF. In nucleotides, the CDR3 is TGTGCCAGCAGTCCAGCGGTCTCCTACAATGAGCAGTTCTTC.

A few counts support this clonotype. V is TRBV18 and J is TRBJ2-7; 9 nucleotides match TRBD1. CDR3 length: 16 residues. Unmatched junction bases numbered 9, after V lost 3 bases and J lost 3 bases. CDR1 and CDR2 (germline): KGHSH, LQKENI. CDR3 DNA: TGTGCCAGCTCACCTTTGGGGACAGGGTTAGGCTACGAGCAGTACTTC. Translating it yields CASSPLGTGLGYEQYF.

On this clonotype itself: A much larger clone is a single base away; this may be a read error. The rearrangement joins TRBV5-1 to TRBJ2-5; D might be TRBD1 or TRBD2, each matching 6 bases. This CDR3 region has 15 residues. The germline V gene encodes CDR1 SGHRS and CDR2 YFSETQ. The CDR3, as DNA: TGCGCCAGCAGCCCAAGGGGGGCAGTACAAGAGAGCCAGTACTTC. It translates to CASSPRGAVQESQYF.

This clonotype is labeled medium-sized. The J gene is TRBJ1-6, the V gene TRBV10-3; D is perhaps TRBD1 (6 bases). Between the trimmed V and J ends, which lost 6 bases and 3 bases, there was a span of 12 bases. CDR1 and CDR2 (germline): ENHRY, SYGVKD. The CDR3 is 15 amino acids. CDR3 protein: CAISLTGGYNSPLHF. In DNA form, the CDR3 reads TGTGCCATCAGCCTGACAGGAGGCTATAATTCACCCCTCCACTTT.

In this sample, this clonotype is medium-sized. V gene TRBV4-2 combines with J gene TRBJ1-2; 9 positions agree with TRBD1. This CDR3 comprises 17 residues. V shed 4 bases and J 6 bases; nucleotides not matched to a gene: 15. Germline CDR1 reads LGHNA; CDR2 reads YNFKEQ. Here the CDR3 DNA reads TGTGCCAGCAGCCGCCGAGGTGGTCGGACAGGGGAAAATGGCTACACCTTC. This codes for CASSRRGGRTGENGYTF.

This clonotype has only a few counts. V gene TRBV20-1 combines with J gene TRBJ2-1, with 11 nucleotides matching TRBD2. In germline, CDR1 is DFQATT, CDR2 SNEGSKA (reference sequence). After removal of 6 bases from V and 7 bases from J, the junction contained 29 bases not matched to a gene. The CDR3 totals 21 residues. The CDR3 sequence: CSASRPIDRRHSGGAFNEQFF. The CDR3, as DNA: TGCAGTGCCTCACGACCGATAGACAGGCGTCATAGCGGGGGGGCGTTTAATGAGCAGTTCTTC.

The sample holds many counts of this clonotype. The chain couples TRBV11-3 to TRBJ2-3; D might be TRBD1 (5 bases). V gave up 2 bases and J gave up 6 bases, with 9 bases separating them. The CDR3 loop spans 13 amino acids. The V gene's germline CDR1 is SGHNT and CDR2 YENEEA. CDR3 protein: CASSLRGWDTQYF. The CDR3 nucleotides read TGTGCCAGCAGCTTAAGGGGTTGGGATACGCAGTATTTT.